The 27 T cell receptor beta chains listed next were all sequenced from one sample in a study of cytomegalovirus exposure and HLA in healthy donors. The PCR employed 60 Vbeta primers together with 13 Jbeta primers. Produced via immunoSEQ multiplex PCR; TCRdb's table is partial and in-frame only. The table has some 120,000 clones, 80% seen once. The sequenced sample was PBMCs. Receptor source: a middle-aged man in good health and CMV-seronegative.

The CDR3: CASSRQDRFLYGYTF. In DNA, the CDR3 is TGTGCCAGCAGTAGACAGGACAGATTCTTATATGGCTACACCTTC. The chain employs TRBV28 and TRBJ1-2; D may be TRBD1 (6 bases). In germline, CDR1 is MDHEN, CDR2 SYDVKM. The CDR3 has 15 amino acids. V was clipped by 5 bases and J by 5 bases, with 18 bases between them.

The chain uses TRBV11-2 and TRBJ2-1; 12 bases align to TRBD1. V was pared by 3 bases and J by 8 bases, with 5 bases of the junction left unmatched. CDR1 and CDR2 from the germline V gene are SGHAT and FQNNGV. CDR3 size: 15 residues. Here the CDR3 DNA reads TGTGCCAGCAGCTTGAGGGACAGGGGGCTGGATGAGCAGTTCTTC. Protein sequence: CASSLRDRGLDEQFF.

The chain links TRBV27 to TRBJ2-3; TRBD2 matches 7 bases. Germline-derived CDR1 and CDR2 are MNHEY and SMNVEV (reference sequence). The CDR3 length is 15 residues. V gave up 3 bases and J gave up 3 bases; unmatched junction bases: 6. CDR3 bases: TGTGCCAGCAGTTTCCTTTCTAGCGGAACAGATACGCAGTATTTT. This codes for CASSFLSSGTDTQYF.

The genes are TRBV5-1 and TRBJ1-5; D may be TRBD1 (5 bases). The CDR3 contains 16 residues. The V end was cut by 3 bases, the J end by 6 bases, with 19 bases between. Germline V CDR1 and CDR2: SGHRS, YFSETQ. The CDR3 spells CASSSPSLGQCQPQHF. The CDR3 DNA sequence: TGCGCCAGCAGCTCCCCTTCCTTAGGACAATGTCAGCCCCAGCATTTT. Together with reference TRBV5-1 and TRBJ1-5, the CDR3 gives the full variable domain: KAGVTQTPRYLIKTRGQQVTLSCSPISGHRSVSWYQQTPGQGLQFLFEYFSETQRNKGNFPGRFSGRQFSNSRSEMNVSTLELGDSALYLCASSSPSLGQCQPQHFGDGTRLSIL.

V and J are TRBV5-1 and TRBJ2-3; 10 nucleotides align to TRBD1. V was pared by 5 bases and J by 0 bases, with 9 bases of the junction left unmatched. The CDR3 loop spans 17 amino acids. Germline V lookup: CDR1 SGHRS, CDR2 YFSETQ. The CDR3 DNA reads TGCGCCAGCAGTTCCGGGACAGGGGATACTAGCACAGATACGCAGTATTTT. It yields the protein CASSSGTGDTSTDTQYF.

As for this clone: Other nucleotide sequences in the sample specify the same CDR3. The gene calls are TRBV10-3 and TRBJ2-5, with a possible D match to TRBD1 (5 bases). Germline loops: CDR1 ENHRY, CDR2 SYGVKD. This CDR3 contains 13 residues. Trimming took off 3 bases at V and 5 bases at J, with 10 bases between the two ends. The CDR3 here is CAISDRGGETQYF. The CDR3, as DNA: TGTGCCATCAGTGATAGGGGCGGCGAGACCCAGTACTTC.

This clone was counted a few times. The V call is TRBV2, the J call TRBJ2-5; 7 bases agree with TRBD2. The CDR3 has 13 amino acids. CDR1 is SNHLY, CDR2 FYNNEI, per germline. Trimming took 4 bases from V and 5 from J; bases not matched to a gene: 4. This CDR3 is CASSVGGPETQYF. The CDR3 nucleotides read TGTGCCAGCAGTGTGGGAGGGCCCGAGACCCAGTACTTC.

The chain carries TRBV5-4 and TRBJ2-5, with D perhaps matching TRBD2 (5 bases). Per germline, CDR1 SGHNT and CDR2 YYREEE (reference sequence). This CDR3 contains 14 residues. V was clipped by 1 base and J by 5 bases, with 12 bases between them. The CDR3 sequence is CASSLSSGVETQYF. Here the CDR3 DNA reads TGTGCCAGCAGCTTGAGTTCCGGGGTGGAGACCCAGTACTTC.

The chain combines TRBV5-6 with TRBJ2-1; tentative D call: TRBD2 (5 bases). Germline V gene sequence: CDR1 SGHDT, CDR2 YYEEEE. The V end lost 2 bases, the J end lost 8 bases, and 11 bases lay between the germline ends. CDR3 length: 13 amino acids. Here the CDR3 reads CASSFGSGDEQFF. The CDR3 DNA reads as TGTGCCAGCAGCTTTGGGAGTGGGGATGAGCAGTTCTTC.

The rearrangement uses TRBV2 and TRBJ1-5, with D possibly TRBD1 on 6 matching bases. V was pared by 6 bases and J by 9 bases, with 12 bases between. Germline V gives CDR1 SNHLY, CDR2 FYNNEI. The CDR3 covers 12 residues. CDR3 residues: CASSQGGPPQHF. The CDR3, as DNA: TGTGCCAGCAGCCAAGGGGGTCCGCCCCAGCATTTT.

The table lists this clone with a few counts. Additional DNA sequences in this sample encode the identical CDR3. The chain recombines TRBV30 with TRBJ2-3; a weak D match, TRBD1 (6 bases). Trimming cost V 1 base and J 1 base, with 6 bases left between them. Germline V gene sequence: CDR1 GTSNPN, CDR2 SVGIG (reference sequence). The CDR3 is 13 amino acids. CDR3 DNA sequence: TGTGCCTGGAGTGCAGGGGGCACAGATACGCAGTATTTT. It specifies CAWSAGGTDTQYF.

The V gene is TRBV29-1, the J gene TRBJ2-5; tentatively, D is TRBD1 (6 bases). The CDR3 runs to 15 residues. Trimming pared 0 bases from V and 1 base from J, leaving 12 bases between. CDR1 and CDR2 (germline): SQVTM, ANQGSEA. CDR3 coding DNA: TGCAGCGTTGAAGATCCGGGGACACCCCAAGAGACCCAGTACTTC. Amino acid sequence: CSVEDPGTPQETQYF.

This clone was counted once. The rearrangement joins TRBV7-2 to TRBJ2-5, with 11 nucleotides matching TRBD2. CDR1 SGHTA and CDR2 FQGNSA come from the germline V gene. The J segment lost 5 bases and the V segment lost 1 base, leaving 6 bases of the junction unmatched. This CDR3 is 16 amino acids long. The CDR3 is CASSLGSGGASETQYF. The CDR3 DNA is TGTGCCAGCAGCTTAGGTAGCGGGGGGGCTTCGGAGACCCAGTACTTC.

This clone was detected a few times. The chain couples TRBV6-1 to TRBJ2-1; 9 positions agree with TRBD1. Unmatched junction bases numbered 8, after V lost 7 bases and J lost 4 bases. The CDR3 runs 15 residues. The V gene's germline CDR1 is MNHNS and CDR2 SASEGT. The CDR3 coding sequence is TGTGCCAGCATGTCACAGGGGGCGCAGTACAATGAGCAGTTCTTC. Encoded protein: CASMSQGAQYNEQFF.

The CDR3 sequence: CASSRGLAVPPYEQYF. CDR3 bases: TGTGCCAGCAGCAGAGGACTAGCGGTACCCCCCTACGAGCAGTACTTC. This chain connects TRBV5-4 to TRBJ2-7, with 10 bases matching TRBD2. Germline V gene lookup returns CDR1 SGHNT and CDR2 YYREEE (reference sequence). V lost 4 bases, J lost 2 bases, and 9 bases stayed unmatched. The CDR3 has 16 amino acids. Based on the CDR3 plus reference TRBV5-4 and TRBJ2-7, the full variable domain is ETGVTQSPTHLIKTRGQQVTLRCSSQSGHNTVSWYQQALGQGPQFIFQYYREEENGRGNFPPRFSGLQFPNYSSELNVNALELDDSALYLCASSRGLAVPPYEQYFGPGTRLTVT.

The gene calls are TRBV12-5 and TRBJ2-1, with TRBD1 matching 8 bases. Germline loops: CDR1 LGHNT, CDR2 FRNRAP. V was clipped by 6 bases and J by 3 bases; unmatched bases: 7. CDR3 size: 15 residues. The CDR3 DNA reads as TGTGCTAGTGGGCCTGGACAGGGCAACTACAATGAGCAGTTCTTC. As protein: CASGPGQGNYNEQFF. Using reference TRBV12-5 and TRBJ2-1 for the parts outside the CDR3, the full variable domain is DARVTQTPRHKVTEMGQEVTMRCQPILGHNTVFWYRQTMMQGLELLAYFRNRAPLDDSGMPKDRFSAEMPDATLATLKIQPSEPRDSAVYFCASGPGQGNYNEQFFGPGTRLTVL.

This clone was seen only a few times. The chain carries TRBV2 and TRBJ2-5; TRBD2 matches 8 bases. Germline values: CDR1 SNHLY, CDR2 FYNNEI. The J segment lost 4 bases and the V segment lost 6 bases, leaving 1 base of the junction unmatched. This CDR3 is built from 12 residues. CDR3 bases: TGTGCCAGCAGCGGGGGGGCAGAGACCCAGTACTTC. It encodes CASSGGAETQYF.

The CDR3: CASSQEFGQGQANEQFF. The CDR3 DNA reads TGCGCCAGCAGCCAAGAGTTTGGACAGGGGCAGGCCAATGAGCAGTTCTTC. The gene calls are TRBV4-1 and TRBJ2-1, with 9 bases identical to TRBD1. There are 17 residues in the CDR3. Germline V gene lookup returns CDR1 MGHRA and CDR2 YSYEKL. J was trimmed by 6 bases and V by 0 bases; bases with no gene match: 9.

The rearrangement joins TRBV18 to TRBJ1-2; D gene ambiguous. V was clipped by 0 bases and J by 7 bases, with 12 bases between them. The CDR3 loop spans 14 amino acids. Germline V gene data show CDR1 as KGHSH and CDR2 as LQKENI. The CDR3 region is CASSPPNGRGGYTF. CDR3 nucleotide sequence: TGTGCCAGCTCACCACCGAACGGTCGGGGTGGCTACACCTTC.

This chain connects TRBV2 to TRBJ2-5; the D gene is possibly TRBD2 (6 bases). V shed 3 bases and J shed 9 bases, with 20 bases lying between them. This CDR3 region has 15 residues. The V gene's germline CDR1 is SNHLY and CDR2 FYNNEI. The CDR3, as DNA: TGTGCCAGCAGTGAGGAGGGGACTCCAAGAGACGCCCAGTACTTC. Amino acid sequence: CASSEEGTPRDAQYF.

The chain combines TRBV6-5 with TRBJ2-3; maybe TRBD2 (7 bases). The ends were cut back, 7 bases at V and 6 bases at J, with 20 bases in the middle. The CDR3 loop spans 15 amino acids. The germline V gene has CDR1 MNHEY and CDR2 SVGAGI. Written as DNA, the CDR3 is TGTGCCAGCACTACGAGGGGGGGCATAGTGGATACGCAGTATTTT. Translated: CASTTRGGIVDTQYF.

The CDR3 DNA reads TGTGCCATCAGATCTCAGGGTGGAGAGACCCAGTACTTC. As protein: CAIRSQGGETQYF. The chain uses TRBV10-3 and TRBJ2-5; a weak D match, TRBD1 (5 bases). V gave up 6 bases and J gave up 4 bases, with 12 bases separating them. From germline, CDR1 is ENHRY and CDR2 SYGVKD. CDR3 size: 13 residues.

The chain recombines TRBV30 with TRBJ2-7; TRBD1 matches 9 bases. This CDR3 contains 13 residues. V shed 5 bases, J shed 4 bases, and the junction held 6 bases outside the gene matches. CDR1 and CDR2 (germline): GTSNPN, SVGIG (reference sequence). CDR3: CAWETGGGYEQYF. CDR3 nucleotide sequence: TGTGCCTGGGAGACAGGGGGGGGTTACGAGCAGTACTTC.

The J gene is TRBJ2-1, the V gene TRBV5-6, with TRBD1 matching 8 bases. J gave up 3 bases and V 3 bases, and 8 bases lay outside the gene matches. This CDR3 spans 16 amino acids. Germline assignment: CDR1 SGHDT and CDR2 YYEEEE. The CDR3 loop reads CASSSPGTGYYNEQFF. The DNA of the CDR3 is TGTGCCAGCAGCTCCCCCGGGACAGGATACTACAATGAGCAGTTCTTC.

The rearrangement links TRBV19 to TRBJ2-7; D unclear. V dropped 5 bases and J dropped 3 bases, with 11 bases sitting between them. The germline CDR1 and CDR2 sequences are LNHDA and SQIVND (reference sequence). The CDR3 sequence is 13 residues long. The CDR3 coding sequence is TGTGCCAGTAGTGCCCGACGAGGCTACGAGCAGTACTTC. Translation gives CASSARRGYEQYF.

The V gene is TRBV15, the J gene TRBJ2-2; 8 bases map to TRBD2. Germline V lookup: CDR1 LNHNV, CDR2 YYDKDF (reference sequence). With V trimmed by 7 bases and J by 7 bases, 14 bases remained unmatched. The CDR3 runs to 16 residues. This CDR3 reads CATNSVRSGSIGELFF. DNA of the CDR3: TGTGCCACCAACTCCGTCAGAAGCGGGAGTATCGGGGAGCTGTTTTTT.

The V call is TRBV27, the J call TRBJ2-5, with TRBD1 identical over 8 bases. Germline V gene lookup returns CDR1 MNHEY and CDR2 SMNVEV (reference sequence). J lost 3 bases, V lost 5 bases, and 5 bases had no gene match. CDR3 length equals 14 residues. The CDR3 spells CASSLTGVKETQYF. Here the CDR3 DNA reads TGTGCCAGCAGTCTGACAGGGGTAAAAGAGACCCAGTACTTC.